This T cell receptor beta chain was obtained from a study of CD8 T cells in ankylosing spondylitis. Whole-study results and caveats: The study looked at matched synovial fluid samples from ankylosing spondylitis patients. Disease-linked clones were reported to be significantly enriched there. Certain motif variants had earlier been reported in reactive arthritis synovial fluid and blood. There was a TCR beta motif, made of several highly homologous variants, that appeared characteristic of ankylosing spondylitis blood.

This clonotype was observed a few times. Its antigen is not identified. Library preparation for TCR beta used quantitative 5'-RACE with molecular barcodes. MiXCR was run by TCRdb on the 5' RACE reads, yielding one entry per CDR3 protein. The repertoire consists of around 150,000 distinct CDR3 sequences, with about 18% occurring once and the leading ten covering 7.8%. Looked up from germline, CDR1 is SEHNR and CDR2 is FQNEAQ (reference sequence). This CDR3 contains 16 residues. Trimming cost V 8 bases and J 3 bases, with 23 bases left between them. The TCR was taken from a male donor with ankylosing spondylitis or in good health (not recorded which). Specimen: blood, either unsorted or a sorted T cell fraction (not recorded which). The rearrangement links TRBV7-9 to TRBJ2-7, with TRBD1 as a possible D gene (7 bases). This CDR3 reads CASSEKDREEIYEQYF. For the CDR3, the DNA is TGTGCCAGCTCGGAGAAAGACAGGGAGGAAATCTACGAGCAGTACTTC.